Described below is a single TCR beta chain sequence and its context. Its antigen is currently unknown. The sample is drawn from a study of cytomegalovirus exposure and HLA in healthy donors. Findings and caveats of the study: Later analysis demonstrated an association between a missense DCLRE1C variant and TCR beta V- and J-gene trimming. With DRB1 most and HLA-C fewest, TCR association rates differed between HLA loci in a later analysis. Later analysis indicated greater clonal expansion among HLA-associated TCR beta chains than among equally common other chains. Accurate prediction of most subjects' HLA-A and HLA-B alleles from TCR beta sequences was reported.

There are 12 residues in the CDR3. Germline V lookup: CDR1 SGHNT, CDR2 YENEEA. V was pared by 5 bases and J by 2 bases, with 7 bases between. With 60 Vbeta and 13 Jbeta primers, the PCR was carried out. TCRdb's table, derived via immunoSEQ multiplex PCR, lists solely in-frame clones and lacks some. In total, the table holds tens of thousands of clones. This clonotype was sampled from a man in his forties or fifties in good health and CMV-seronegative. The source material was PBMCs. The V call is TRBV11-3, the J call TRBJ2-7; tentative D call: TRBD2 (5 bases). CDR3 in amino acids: CASSGSPYEQYF. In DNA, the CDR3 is TGTGCCAGCAGCGGGAGTCCCTACGAGCAGTACTTC.